A single sample gave rise to the 5 T cell receptor beta chains below, sequenced in a study of cytomegalovirus exposure and HLA in healthy donors. Researchers ran the PCR with 60 Vbeta and 13 Jbeta primers. Assay used: immunoSEQ multiplex PCR; TCRdb lists only in-frame clones, some missing. The data hold 150,000 or so clones, with approximately 80% observed a single time. Sequencing was done on a sample of PBMCs. These receptors were obtained from a woman aged 45-65 years in good health and CMV-seropositive.

The rearrangement joins TRBV2 to TRBJ2-3, with 7 positions matching TRBD2. The CDR3 covers 13 residues. V trimming: 7 bases; J trimming: 2 bases; junction bases outside the gene matches: 3. Germline assignment: CDR1 SNHLY and CDR2 FYNNEI. The CDR3 here is CASTRDYTDTQYF. CDR3 DNA: TGTGCCAGCACACGGGACTACACAGATACGCAGTATTTT. The entire variable domain, with the rest obtained from reference TRBV2 and TRBJ2-3, is as follows: EPEVTQTPSHQVTQMGQEVILRCVPISNHLYFYWYRQILGQKVEFLVSFYNNEISEKSEIFDDQFSVERPDGSNFTLKIRSTKLEDSAMYFCASTRDYTDTQYFGPGTRLTVL.

This clone was seen only a few times. The chain has TRBV7-2 and TRBJ2-7; 9 nucleotides agree with TRBD2. CDR3 length: 16 residues. J gave up 4 bases and V 2 bases, and 9 bases lay outside the gene matches. CDR1 is SGHTA, CDR2 FQGNSA, per germline. CDR3 in DNA: TGTGCCAGCAGCTTATCCACGGCGGGAGGGGGTTACGAGCAGTACTTC. It encodes CASSLSTAGGGYEQYF.

This clone appeared once. The V call is TRBV2, the J call TRBJ1-6; 7 nucleotides match TRBD1. V lost 7 bases and J lost 7; bases outside the gene matches: 4. Germline CDR1 and CDR2: SNHLY and FYNNEI. CDR3 size: 13 residues. The CDR3 region has the DNA TGTGCCAGCATAGGGACAGAAAATTCACCCCTCCACTTT. Translated: CASIGTENSPLHF.

This chain uses TRBV7-2 with TRBJ2-7; no definite D call. The ends were cut back, 5 bases at V and 12 bases at J, with 17 bases in the middle. This CDR3 contains 12 residues. Germline assignment: CDR1 SGHTA and CDR2 FQGNSA. The CDR3 DNA reads as TGTGCCAGCAGCCCCCTAGTAGGAGAGATGTACTTC. This translates into CASSPLVGEMYF.

This chain links TRBV7-3 with TRBJ1-6, with 8 bases lining up with TRBD1. V lost 5 bases and J lost 13; bases outside the gene matches: 4. This CDR3 spans 12 amino acids. Germline V gene data show CDR1 as SGHTA and CDR2 as FQGTGA. CDR3 amino acids: CASSQTGGPLHF. CDR3 coding DNA: TGTGCCAGCAGCCAAACAGGGGGGCCCCTCCACTTT.